This record looks at one T cell receptor (beta chain) sequence and its context. The antigen is undetermined. The data stem from a study of shared clonotypes between healthy human individuals. Germline assignment: CDR1 MNHNS and CDR2 SASEGT. There are 15 residues in the CDR3. The V and J ends lost 11 bases and 0 bases respectively, with 17 bases between them. Study-wide findings and caveats: Among donors, clonotype sharing was expected to be affected by sequencing depth. Among a few donors, roughly 5.4% of naive CD4 clonotypes were found in common.

The authors loaded approximately 220 ng DNA, 30,000 to 35,000 T cell genomes, into sorted-subset replicate PCRs. Produced via immunoSEQ multiplex PCR; TCRdb's table is partial and in-frame only. The repertoire has 1 million to 1.2 million clones, 60% to 85% of them found once; the top ten carry 0.7% to 0.95%. CD4+ cells underwent separation, giving CD45RA+ naive and CD45RA-negative memory subsets. The rearrangement links TRBV6-1 to TRBJ1-3, with D possibly matching TRBD1 (6 bases). This TCR was sampled from a man between 18 and 29 years old in good health. Some clones in this sample may be carry-over from other donors' samples. Sequenced material: memory CD4+ T cells from PBMCs. The sample's subset: CD45RA-negative fraction. This chain's CDR3 is CAGRTASASGNTIYF. The CDR3 DNA reads as TGTGCCGGAAGGACAGCCTCAGCCTCTGGAAACACCATATATTTT.